In its sample, the clone carrying this T cell receptor (beta chain) was seen many times. What it binds is not known. The sample comes from a study of T cells in Graves' hyperthyroidism and ophthalmopathy. The definition of stable Graves' hyperthyroidism was no ophthalmopathy progression within 18 months. Study results and caveats: Clonotypes that were expanded in thyroid above 0.001 mostly appeared in blood too.

RNA transcripts yielded amplified TCR beta CDR3 regions. Initially, a first-round RT-PCR of the TCR CDR3 employed the HTBI primer set. TCRdb re-derived calls from the multiplex PCR reads in MiXCR, one entry per CDR3 protein. The sample includes 380,000 or so distinct CDR3 sequences, 15% to 20% of them seen just once. What was sequenced was blood. The receptor was derived from a woman in her late teens or twenties with Graves' hyperthyroidism.

The CDR3 sequence: CASSLTGYGYTF. The CDR3 DNA follows: TGTGCCAGCAGCTTAACAGGGTATGGCTACACCTTC. This chain uses TRBV7-9 with TRBJ1-2; perhaps TRBD1 as D (6 bases). CDR1 is SEHNR and CDR2 is FQNEAQ in the germline V gene (reference sequence). Trimming pared 2 bases from V and 5 bases from J, leaving 6 bases between. The CDR3 extends over 12 amino acids.